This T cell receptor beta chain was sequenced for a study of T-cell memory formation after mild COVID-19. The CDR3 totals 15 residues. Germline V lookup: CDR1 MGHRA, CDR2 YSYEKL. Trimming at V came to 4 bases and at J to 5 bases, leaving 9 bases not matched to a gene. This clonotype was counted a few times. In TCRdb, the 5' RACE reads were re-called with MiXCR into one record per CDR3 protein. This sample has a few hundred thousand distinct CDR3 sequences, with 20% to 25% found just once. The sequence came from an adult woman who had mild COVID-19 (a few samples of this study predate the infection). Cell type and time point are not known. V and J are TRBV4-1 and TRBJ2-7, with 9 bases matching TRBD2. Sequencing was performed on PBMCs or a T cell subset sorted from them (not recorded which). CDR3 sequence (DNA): TGCGCCAGCAGCCGAACCTTAGCGGGAGAAGACGAGCAGTACTTC. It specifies CASSRTLAGEDEQYF.